This T cell receptor beta chain stems from a study of CXCR3-negative and CXCR3-positive naive CD8 T cells. The study's findings and limits: Against CXCR3-negative naive cells, CXCR3-positive naive cells showed more hydrophobic TRB CDR3s.

Points on this clonotype: Its antigen is not identified.

The CDR3 has 12 residues. The germline V gene has CDR1 MGHRA and CDR2 YSYEKL. The TRB cDNA libraries were prepared by 5' RACE with UMI labels. TCRdb re-called the 5' RACE reads; one entry per CDR3 protein, DNA not given. Its clone listing holds about 85,000 distinct CDR3 sequences. Sample: naive CXCR3+ CD8+ T cells from blood. Documented subset: CD45RO-CCR7+CD27+CD95- naive CD8+ T cells expressing CXCR3 (TNR3+). The sequence derives from a human donor in good health. Some clones in this sample may be carry-over from other donors' samples. J is TRBJ2-3 and V is TRBV4-1. CDR3 residues: CASSQDGNTQYF.